The T cell receptor (beta chain) described here comes from a study of T cell responses to AZD1222 COVID-19 vaccine. Germline assignment: CDR1 MNHNS and CDR2 SASEGT. Trimming took off 1 base at V and 5 bases at J, with 8 bases between the two ends. The CDR3 runs 14 residues. The table came from immunoSEQ multiplex PCR; TCRdb's copy has only in-frame clones and leaves some out. The sample lists tens of thousands of clones, 90% occurring once. V is TRBV6-1 and J is TRBJ1-4, with D hard to call. Sequenced material: peripheral blood, taken 28 days after the second AZD1222 dose. The TCR sequence derives from an adult who received the AZD1222 COVID-19 vaccine. CDR3 protein: CASSEVLRNEKLFF. The CDR3, as DNA: TGTGCCAGCAGTGAAGTCCTCAGAAATGAAAAACTGTTTTTT.